The clone carrying this TCR beta chain was counted only a few times. Its matching antigen is unknown. These data belong to a study of T cells in Graves' hyperthyroidism and ophthalmopathy. Findings and limits, study-wide: Using 13 V-J features, a model discriminated ophthalmopathy from stable hyperthyroidism.

Newly diagnosed hyperthyroidism patients aged 18 to 65 years had disease lasting under 2 months. From RNA transcripts, TCR beta CDR3 regions were amplified. TCR CDR3 underwent first-round RT-PCR with the HTBI primer set. TCRdb analysed the multiplex PCR reads with MiXCR anew, one entry per CDR3 protein. The table lists 500,000 to 750,000 distinct CDR3 sequences, under 60% of them singletons. The CDR3 loop spans 14 amino acids. V was shortened by 2 bases and J by 1 base, with 9 bases between the two germline ends. Germline loops: CDR1 SGHKS, CDR2 YYEKEE (reference sequence). Sequencing was done on a sample of peripheral blood or thyroid tissue (not recorded which). This clonotype originated in a woman in her late teens or twenties with Graves' hyperthyroidism. This chain links TRBV5-5 with TRBJ2-5, with no clear D. This chain's CDR3 is CASSFGTVQETQYF. CDR3 DNA: TGTGCCAGCAGCTTCGGTACAGTCCAAGAGACCCAGTACTTC.